Below, 7 T cell receptor beta chains from the same sample are listed, as sequenced in a study of T cell repertoires in cytomegalovirus infection. TCRdb analysed the reads with MiXCR anew, one entry per CDR3 protein. Seen here are 300,000 to 400,000 distinct CDR3 sequences, around a tenth observed once, and the top ten hold 3.5% to 4.5%. The sequenced material came from PBMCs. These receptors came from a human donor in good health (CMV status not recorded). Some clones in this sample may be carry-over from other donors' samples.

This clonotype occurred many times. V usage is TRBV7-2 and J usage is TRBJ1-5; possible D gene TRBD1, 5 bases. This CDR3 has 15 residues. V lost 2 bases and J 7 bases, leaving 15 bases between the germline ends. From germline, CDR1 is SGHTA and CDR2 FQGNSA. In DNA form, the CDR3 reads TGTGCCAGCAGCTTAAGGTCAGGGAGGGGACAGCCCCAGCATTTT. Residues: CASSLRSGRGQPQHF.

About this clonotype: Just one base apart from a much larger clone, this may be a read error. V is TRBV12-3 or TRBV12-4 and J is TRBJ2-1, with D uncertain. Deletions cut 8 bases from V and 3 bases from J, with 11 bases between. The CDR3 sequence is 13 residues long. Here the CDR3 DNA reads TGTGCCAGCTGTTGGGCAGACTACAATGAGCAGTTCTTC. It is translated as CASCWADYNEQFF.

This clonotype was found many times. The rearrangement uses TRBV7-2 and TRBJ2-7; tentatively, D is TRBD2 (6 bases). V was cut by 0 bases and J by 5 bases, with 14 bases left in between. CDR3 size: 15 residues. Germline assignment: CDR1 SGHTA and CDR2 FQGNSA. DNA for the CDR3: TGTGCCAGCAGCTTAGCCGGGAGAGGGTTGGACGAGCAGTACTTC. Protein: CASSLAGRGLDEQYF.

The rearrangement uses TRBV9 and TRBJ2-2; 7 bases are a match to TRBD1. Germline V gene data show CDR1 as SGDLS and CDR2 as YYNGEE. The CDR3 is 16 residues long. Trimming cost V 0 bases and J 1 base; bases outside gene matches: 3. This CDR3 is CASSVARTGNTGELFF. DNA of the CDR3: TGTGCCAGCAGCGTAGCAAGGACAGGGAACACCGGGGAGCTGTTTTTT.

The table lists this clonotype with many counts. This chain joins TRBV6-2 or TRBV6-3 and TRBJ2-1; D is undetermined. Germline lookup yields CDR1 MNHEY and CDR2 SVGEGT. Trimming took off 2 bases at V and 6 bases at J, with 14 bases between the two ends. The CDR3 length is 15 residues. The CDR3 loop is CASSYRRTGSNEQFF. DNA of the CDR3: TGTGCCAGCAGTTACCGGCGGACGGGTAGCAATGAGCAGTTCTTC.

This clonotype was recorded many times. This chain connects TRBV12-3 or TRBV12-4 to TRBJ1-4; D might be TRBD1 (6 bases). The CDR3 runs 15 residues. Trimming shortened V by 3 bases and J by 6 bases, and 14 bases separated the two germline ends. CDR3 in amino acids: CASSLRTVGHEKLFF. CDR3 DNA sequence: TGTGCCAGCAGTTTGAGGACAGTGGGTCATGAAAAACTGTTTTTT.

Ten or more counts support this clonotype. The chain joins TRBV7-2 to TRBJ2-7; a possible D gene is TRBD1 (6 bases). The CDR3 spans 15 residues. Germline CDR1 and CDR2: SGHTA and FQGNSA. V was pared by 1 base and J by 6 bases, with 16 bases between. The CDR3 reads CASSLGWLGASEQYF. For the CDR3, the DNA is TGTGCCAGCAGCTTAGGGTGGTTGGGGGCCAGCGAGCAGTACTTC.